This T cell receptor (beta chain) was identified in a study of T cells in Graves' hyperthyroidism and ophthalmopathy. Patients aged 18 to 65 with hyperthyroidism were newly diagnosed, with duration under 2 months. The source material, RNA transcripts, was used to amplify TCR beta CDR3 regions. HTBI primers were used for first-round RT-PCR of the TCR CDR3. TCRdb analysed the multiplex PCR reads with MiXCR anew, one entry per CDR3 protein. The profile covers some 560,000 distinct CDR3 sequences, with around a sixth appearing a single time and 7.3% taken by the ten largest. This CDR3 spans 15 amino acids. The J segment lost 2 bases and the V segment lost 3 bases, leaving 4 bases of the junction unmatched. CDR1 and CDR2 (germline): SGDLS, YYNGEE. Study observations and caveats: Patients with ophthalmopathy were separated from those with stable hyperthyroidism by a 13 V-J model.

This clonotype was recorded a few times. Its antigen is currently unknown. This chain links TRBV9 with TRBJ2-1, with 8 bases that match TRBD2. This sequence originates from a woman younger than 45 with Graves' hyperthyroidism. Material for sequencing was blood. CDR3 region: CASSEFSGTYNEQFF. CDR3 nucleotides: TGTGCCAGCAGCGAATTTAGCGGGACCTACAATGAGCAGTTCTTC.